This T cell receptor beta chain derives from a study of shared clonotypes between healthy human individuals. Overall study: Per donor, CD8 memory used one plate, CD8 naive used two, CD4 memory used three and CD4 naive used three.

Using immunoSEQ multiplex PCR, the repertoire was profiled, and TCRdb retains in-frame clones only, with some absent. The sample carries over 850,000 clones, around 82% recorded once. Within Nashville, Tennessee resided all donors, each a Caucasian adult. Trimming stripped 4 bases from V and 5 bases from J, with 5 bases between. The CDR3 runs 11 residues. The germline gives CDR1 MDHEN, CDR2 SYDVKM. Sequenced material: memory CD4+ T cells from PBMCs. Noted subset: CD45RA-negative fraction. This TCR was sampled from a young man in good health. Some clones in this sample may be carry-over from other donors' samples. The J gene is TRBJ1-2, the V gene TRBV28, with D hard to call. The CDR3 loop is CASSSTYGYTF. Here the CDR3 DNA reads TGTGCCAGCAGTTCCACTTATGGCTACACCTTC.